Described below is a single TCR beta chain sequence and its context. Its target is not known. This CDR3 is 15 amino acids long. Germline CDR1 reads LNHDA; CDR2 reads SQIVND (reference sequence). Trimming took 6 bases from V and 3 from J; bases not matched to a gene: 8. This record belongs to a study of shared clonotypes between healthy human individuals. Study-wide findings and caveats: Some clonotypes were shared by all four sorted-subset donors, while others were not shared. The non-shared ones had lower generation probabilities than the shared ones. Naive CD4 clonotypes overlapped across a handful of donors at 4.5% to 5.5%.

Researchers ran the assay at a deep level. This table comes from immunoSEQ multiplex PCR, and its TCRdb copy is limited to in-frame clones, with some not included. Of millions of clones listed, about 94% are singletons. As defined, naive CD8 cells were CD45RO-negative and positively selected for CCR7, with terminally differentiated effector memory CD45RA+ cells excluded. This sequence was found in a man aged 18 to 30 in good health. This chain uses TRBV19 with TRBJ2-3, with 8 bases that match TRBD2. The sequenced sample was naive CD8+ T cells sorted from blood. The CDR3 here is CASRLGVAGTDTQYF. The CDR3 nucleotides read TGTGCCAGTAGACTCGGGGTAGCGGGAACAGATACGCAGTATTTT.